A single sample is the source of the 25 T cell receptor beta chains below, sequenced in a study of blood T cell repertoires in COVID-19. Clones were read by immunoSEQ multiplex PCR, and TCRdb kept only the in-frame ones, dropping some. The table lists roughly 520,000 clones, around nine tenths of them singletons. Sequencing input: PBMCs or T cells enriched from blood (not recorded which). Source of these receptors: a woman between 40 and 55 years old who had recovered from COVID-19.

The chain uses TRBV5-1 and TRBJ1-4; 8 bases fit TRBD1. The CDR3 has 16 residues. Germline loops: CDR1 SGHRS, CDR2 YFSETQ. V lost 0 bases and J lost 8; bases outside the gene matches: 9. The CDR3 DNA reads TGCGCCAGCAGCTTGGCCCGTGAGACAGGGGACGAAAAACTGTTTTTT. Amino acids: CASSLARETGDEKLFF.

This clone has just one count. The V gene is TRBV7-9, the J gene TRBJ1-6; D uncertain. This CDR3 spans 15 amino acids. Germline V gene sequence: CDR1 SEHNR, CDR2 FQNEAQ (reference sequence). V was pared by 1 base and J by 5 bases, with 9 bases between. The CDR3: CASSLGSVNNSPLHF. CDR3 nucleotide sequence: TGTGCCAGCAGCTTAGGCTCAGTAAATAATTCACCCCTCCACTTT.

This clone has only one observation. This chain uses TRBV5-8 with TRBJ1-5; D is possibly TRBD1 (6 bases). The CDR3 is 14 residues long. Deletions cut 7 bases from V and 1 base from J, with 12 bases between. Germline values: CDR1 SGHTS, CDR2 YDEGEE. The CDR3 DNA reads as TGTGCCAGCCGACAGGAGGCAAGCAATCAGCCCCAGCATTTT. It translates to CASRQEASNQPQHF.

This chain uses TRBV6-5 with TRBJ1-3; tentative D call: TRBD1 (6 bases). Trimming cost V 4 bases and J 9 bases, with 13 bases left between them. The germline V gene has CDR1 MNHEY and CDR2 SVGAGI. The CDR3 is made up of 13 amino acids. CDR3 residues: CASSLGAEPTIYF. CDR3 sequence (DNA): TGTGCCAGCAGTTTGGGGGCTGAGCCCACCATATATTTT.

The count of this clone is one. The genes are TRBV18 and TRBJ1-1, with 9 bases identical to TRBD1. Germline loops: CDR1 KGHSH, CDR2 LQKENI. Losses at the gene ends were 6 bases for V and 1 base for J; bases not matched to a gene: 0. CDR3 size: 13 residues. This CDR3 is CASSGQGNTEAFF. CDR3 DNA: TGTGCCAGCTCGGGACAGGGGAACACTGAAGCTTTCTTT.

The chain combines TRBV6-5 with TRBJ2-7; 7 bases are shared with TRBD2. This CDR3 spans 14 amino acids. Germline-derived CDR1 and CDR2 are MNHEY and SVGAGI. The V gene end was trimmed by 7 bases and the J gene end by 1 base; junction bases not matched to a gene: 7. CDR3 residues: CASKWEGLSYEQYF. CDR3 DNA: TGTGCCAGCAAATGGGAGGGCCTTTCCTACGAGCAGTACTTC.

The chain recombines TRBV6-2 or TRBV6-3 with TRBJ1-5; D uncertain. The V gene lost 5 bases and the J gene lost 2 bases, with 13 bases spanning the gap. The CDR3 is made up of 15 amino acids. CDR1 MNHEY and CDR2 SVGEGT come from the germline V gene. The CDR3 region has the DNA TGTGCCAGCAGTCACGGGAGGGTACGCAATCAGCCCCAGCATTTT. Amino acid sequence: CASSHGRVRNQPQHF.

J is TRBJ1-1 and V is TRBV19; unclear D gene. The germline gives CDR1 LNHDA, CDR2 SQIVND (reference sequence). Trimming took 10 bases from V and 0 from J, leaving 18 bases between them. The CDR3 loop spans 15 amino acids. CDR3 sequence (DNA): TGTGCCACCCAGCGTCCGGGTTCCGTGAACACTGAAGCTTTCTTT. Residues: CATQRPGSVNTEAFF.

This clone appeared a few times. The V call is TRBV15, the J call TRBJ2-7; D perhaps matches TRBD1 (5 bases). Germline values: CDR1 LNHNV, CDR2 YYDKDF (reference sequence). Trimming removed 4 bases at V and 0 bases at J, with 13 bases between. The CDR3 runs to 15 residues. Here the CDR3 DNA reads TGTGCCACCAGCACAGGCCAGGGTCTCTCCTACGAGCAGTACTTC. Protein: CATSTGQGLSYEQYF.

This sequence joins TRBV15 and TRBJ2-2; 10 bases align to TRBD2. J was trimmed by 4 bases and V by 0 bases; bases with no gene match: 14. The V gene's germline CDR1 is LNHNV and CDR2 YYDKDF (reference sequence). CDR3 size: 20 residues. The DNA of the CDR3 is TGTGCCACCAGCAGAGATCGTACTAGCGGGACCGAAAGAGCCACCGGGGAGCTGTTTTTT. It codes for CATSRDRTSGTERATGELFF.

This clone was observed once. The genes are TRBV9 and TRBJ1-1; 7 positions agree with TRBD1. Germline-derived CDR1 and CDR2 are SGDLS and YYNGEE. V lost 4 bases and J lost 7; bases outside the gene matches: 10. The CDR3 totals 14 residues. The CDR3 DNA reads as TGTGCCAGCAGCCCTGGGGACAGTGGGGTTGAAGCTTTCTTT. It encodes CASSPGDSGVEAFF.

The chain carries TRBV7-9 and TRBJ2-1; 7 nucleotides line up with TRBD1. V lost 3 bases and J lost 3; bases outside the gene matches: 5. Germline CDR1 is SEHNR and CDR2 is FQNEAQ (reference sequence). The CDR3 totals 15 residues. The CDR3, as DNA: TGTGCCAGCAGCTTGGGGGACAGCTACTACAATGAGCAGTTCTTC. The encoded protein is CASSLGDSYYNEQFF.

The chain couples TRBV7-2 to TRBJ2-7; no firm D call. This CDR3 has 13 amino acids. V shed 8 bases and J shed 2 bases, with 13 bases lying between them. In germline, CDR1 is SGHTA, CDR2 FQGNSA. The CDR3 nucleotides are TGTGCCAGCGGGCGATCGTCCGCCTACGAGCAGTACTTC. It yields the protein CASGRSSAYEQYF.

This sequence joins TRBV11-2 and TRBJ1-4; 8 bases fit TRBD1. The junction had 3 bases not matched to a gene; V was cut back by 7 bases and J by 5 bases. Germline lookup yields CDR1 SGHAT and CDR2 FQNNGV. The CDR3 extends over 13 amino acids. Written as DNA, the CDR3 is TGTGCCAGCAACCAGGGGGCGAATGAAAAACTGTTTTTT. Translating gives CASNQGANEKLFF.

The chain uses TRBV4-1 and TRBJ1-4; maybe TRBD1 (5 bases). CDR3 size: 14 residues. Trimming removed 0 bases from V and 7 bases from J, with 9 bases in between. Germline values: CDR1 MGHRA, CDR2 YSYEKL. The CDR3 coding sequence is TGCGCCAGCAGCCAAGACCGGACACTTGAAAAACTGTTTTTT. It codes for CASSQDRTLEKLFF.

The J gene is TRBJ1-4, the V gene TRBV6-5; 9 nucleotides agree with TRBD1. The germline CDR1 and CDR2 sequences are MNHEY and SVGAGI. Germline trimming cut 5 bases from V and 11 bases from J; bases unmatched to any gene: 6. The CDR3 covers 13 residues. CDR3 DNA: TGTGCCAGCAGTACCGGGACAGGGCTGAAACTGTTTTTT. Its protein product is CASSTGTGLKLFF.

The rearrangement uses TRBV6-5 and TRBJ1-2; D not certain. This CDR3 is built from 14 residues. Germline CDR1 MNHEY, CDR2 SVGAGI. V shed 7 bases and J shed 10 bases, with 22 bases lying between them. CDR3 loop: CASMGDRKPLLYTF. The CDR3 DNA is TGTGCCAGCATGGGAGACCGCAAGCCCCTACTCTACACCTTC.

The chain recombines TRBV5-5 with TRBJ2-3; 7 nucleotides agree with TRBD2. CDR3 length equals 16 residues. Germline lookup yields CDR1 SGHKS and CDR2 YYEKEE (reference sequence). J gave up 2 bases and V 4 bases, and 10 bases lay outside the gene matches. CDR3 region: CASSRSSGTYTDTQYF. CDR3 nucleotides: TGTGCCAGCAGCCGTTCTAGCGGTACCTACACAGATACGCAGTATTTT.

CDR3 nucleotide sequence: TGTGCCAGCAGCTTCCAGGGAGGCTCACCCCTCCACTTT. Its protein is CASSFQGGSPLHF. This chain connects TRBV11-2 to TRBJ1-6; tentative D call: TRBD1 (5 bases). CDR3 length equals 13 residues. Trimming removed 3 bases from V and 10 bases from J, with 10 bases in between. The germline gives CDR1 SGHAT, CDR2 FQNNGV.

This chain connects TRBV29-1 to TRBJ2-2, with TRBD1 identical over 8 bases. This CDR3 spans 14 amino acids. The V and J ends lost 5 bases and 3 bases, in that order; junction bases with no gene match: 5. The V gene's germline CDR1 is SQVTM and CDR2 ANQGSEA. The CDR3 sequence is CSVRQGTDTGELFF. The CDR3 nucleotides read TGCAGCGTTAGACAGGGGACCGACACCGGGGAGCTGTTTTTT.

The chain combines TRBV20-1 with TRBJ2-3; TRBD2 aligns across 8 bases. Germline CDR1 and CDR2: DFQATT and SNEGSKA (reference sequence). V trimming: 3 bases; J trimming: 4 bases; junction bases outside the gene matches: 12. This CDR3 has 16 amino acids. The chain's CDR3 is CSASSGLASPADTQYF. The CDR3 DNA reads TGCAGTGCTAGTTCAGGACTAGCCAGTCCTGCAGATACGCAGTATTTT.

The CDR3 nucleotides read TGTGCCAGCAGTCTCCCTCCGGGGGGATTAAGATACAATGAGCAGTTCTTC. Its translation: CASSLPPGGLRYNEQFF. This sequence joins TRBV27 and TRBJ2-1; 7 positions match TRBD2. Germline CDR1 MNHEY, CDR2 SMNVEV (reference sequence). There are 17 residues in the CDR3. V lost 5 bases, J lost 4 bases, and 14 bases stayed unmatched.

The gene calls are TRBV5-1 and TRBJ2-2; the D gene is possibly TRBD1 (5 bases). Germline-derived CDR1 and CDR2 are SGHRS and YFSETQ. V lost 5 bases and J lost 2, with 10 bases in between. CDR3 size: 14 residues. The CDR3 is CASSRGTNTGELFF. The CDR3 DNA reads TGCGCCAGCAGTAGGGGCACAAACACCGGGGAGCTGTTTTTT.

The chain couples TRBV4-3 to TRBJ1-2; possible D gene TRBD1, 6 bases. Looked up from germline, CDR1 is LGHNA and CDR2 is YSLEER. The CDR3 has 14 amino acids. Trimming stripped 3 bases from V and 6 bases from J, with 14 bases between. The CDR3 loop reads CASSQATGQHGYTF. The CDR3 bases are TGCGCCAGCAGCCAGGCTACCGGACAGCATGGCTACACCTTC.

The chain has TRBV7-2 and TRBJ2-5; 9 bases are a match to TRBD2. Looked up from germline, CDR1 is SGHTA and CDR2 is FQGNSA. The CDR3 spans 15 residues. V gave up 5 bases and J gave up 4 bases; unmatched junction bases: 8. The CDR3 spells CASSPNLAGRETQYF. CDR3 nucleotides: TGTGCCAGCAGCCCGAACCTAGCGGGGCGAGAGACCCAGTACTTC.